This T cell receptor (beta chain) emerged from a study of blood T cells in healthy people across ages. This clonotype has ten or more counts. PCR was performed a second time for about 7 to 11 cycles using a sample-barcoded 5' primer and a J-beta primer mix. Every single cDNA molecule received a tag from a template-switch adaptor with 12 random nucleotides. TCRdb re-derived calls from the 5' RACE reads in MiXCR, one entry per CDR3 protein. The sample holds 1.5 million to 2 million distinct CDR3 sequences, roughly 27% seen once. The CDR3 loop spans 14 amino acids. In germline, CDR1 is SGHTA, CDR2 FQGNSA. V gave up 1 base and J gave up 1 base, with 6 bases separating them. All donors came from Russia, were Caucasian and healthy, and spanned ages about 6 to 100.

The sequencing sample was made of blood. The receptor was isolated from a woman in her twenties or thirties in good health. The chain combines TRBV7-2 with TRBJ2-3, with D maybe TRBD2 (6 bases). The CDR3 DNA is TGTGCCAGCAGCTTAGAGCGGGGCACAGATACGCAGTATTTT. Its protein product is CASSLERGTDTQYF.